This T cell receptor beta chain comes out of a study of cytomegalovirus exposure and HLA in healthy donors (dated by TCRdb to the late 2010s). About the investigation overall: According to a later analysis, the approximately 120 validation repertoires were produced on the same platform as the 600 to 850 repertoires of the first cohort. To predict cytomegalovirus infection status, the study brought together high-throughput TCR immunosequencing, statistical association of individual TCRs with disease status, and machine learning. In addition to the first cohort of 500 to 850 subjects, a separate validation cohort of approximately 120 different subjects was used. The study was designed to test whether signatures of past pathogen exposure could be identified by cataloging public T cell receptors. Broad study findings and their caveats: While some public TCRs were present in many individuals, most TCR sequences turned up only very rarely across donors. The authors suggested that the approach could potentially be generalized to other disease states and immunological phenotypes. All 120 or so repertoires were used to score co-occurrence in the validation cohort in a later analysis, because that analysis had no HLA typing for the cohort. The study gave a list of more than 150 TCR beta chains associated with cytomegalovirus. Of the cluster scores, 90% to 95% were above 0 in a later analysis, which found that TCRs clustered in the first cohort also tended to co-occur in the 120 or so validation repertoires. The classifier was reported to diagnose cytomegalovirus status with high specificity and sensitivity in both the original cohort and the validation cohort. In vitro tests confirmed that a few of the cytomegalovirus-associated TCR beta chains recognize cytomegalovirus antigens.

V gives up 1 base and J gives up 2 bases, and the segment between their germline ends measures 18 bases. From the germline V gene, CDR1 is MDHEN and CDR2 is SYDVKM. The CDR3 starts with the cysteine, ends with the phenylalanine, and has 18 residues. The only DNA kept is the CDR3, 54 bases in frame from the first base. Separate from the roughly 700-subject first cohort, the validation cohort of about 110 subjects was the group to which the donors belonged. Library prep was done by the immunoSEQ multiplex PCR assay. On the study's bioinformatics: A statistical classification framework was built to diagnose cytomegalovirus status from the catalog of TCR beta chain sequences. TCRdb took this table from immuneACCESS and kept in-frame rearrangements with V and J called. Such tables lack part of the clones; where checked against another copy, unresolved V genes explain under half of the gap, and the rest is unexplained. V and J calls plus clone size are reproduced from that table; the DNA served to infer D and trimming. The table for this sample lists 200,000 to 250,000 clones; over 80% of them were counted only once. Of the sample, over 13% falls within the top ten clones.

About this clone itself: This clone's antigen is unknown. Per-nucleotide qualities are absent, and no much larger clonotype sits a single base away.

This clonotype originated in a woman in her thirties in good health and CMV-seropositive. The sample taken for sequencing was PBMCs. The chain is assembled from TRBV28 and TRBJ1-5, with the D gene not confidently named. The CDR3 has the sequence CASSLLSFRQAGNQPQHF. The DNA sequence is TGTGCCAGCAGTTTATTATCCTTCCGCCAGGCGGGCAATCAGCCCCAGCATTTT.